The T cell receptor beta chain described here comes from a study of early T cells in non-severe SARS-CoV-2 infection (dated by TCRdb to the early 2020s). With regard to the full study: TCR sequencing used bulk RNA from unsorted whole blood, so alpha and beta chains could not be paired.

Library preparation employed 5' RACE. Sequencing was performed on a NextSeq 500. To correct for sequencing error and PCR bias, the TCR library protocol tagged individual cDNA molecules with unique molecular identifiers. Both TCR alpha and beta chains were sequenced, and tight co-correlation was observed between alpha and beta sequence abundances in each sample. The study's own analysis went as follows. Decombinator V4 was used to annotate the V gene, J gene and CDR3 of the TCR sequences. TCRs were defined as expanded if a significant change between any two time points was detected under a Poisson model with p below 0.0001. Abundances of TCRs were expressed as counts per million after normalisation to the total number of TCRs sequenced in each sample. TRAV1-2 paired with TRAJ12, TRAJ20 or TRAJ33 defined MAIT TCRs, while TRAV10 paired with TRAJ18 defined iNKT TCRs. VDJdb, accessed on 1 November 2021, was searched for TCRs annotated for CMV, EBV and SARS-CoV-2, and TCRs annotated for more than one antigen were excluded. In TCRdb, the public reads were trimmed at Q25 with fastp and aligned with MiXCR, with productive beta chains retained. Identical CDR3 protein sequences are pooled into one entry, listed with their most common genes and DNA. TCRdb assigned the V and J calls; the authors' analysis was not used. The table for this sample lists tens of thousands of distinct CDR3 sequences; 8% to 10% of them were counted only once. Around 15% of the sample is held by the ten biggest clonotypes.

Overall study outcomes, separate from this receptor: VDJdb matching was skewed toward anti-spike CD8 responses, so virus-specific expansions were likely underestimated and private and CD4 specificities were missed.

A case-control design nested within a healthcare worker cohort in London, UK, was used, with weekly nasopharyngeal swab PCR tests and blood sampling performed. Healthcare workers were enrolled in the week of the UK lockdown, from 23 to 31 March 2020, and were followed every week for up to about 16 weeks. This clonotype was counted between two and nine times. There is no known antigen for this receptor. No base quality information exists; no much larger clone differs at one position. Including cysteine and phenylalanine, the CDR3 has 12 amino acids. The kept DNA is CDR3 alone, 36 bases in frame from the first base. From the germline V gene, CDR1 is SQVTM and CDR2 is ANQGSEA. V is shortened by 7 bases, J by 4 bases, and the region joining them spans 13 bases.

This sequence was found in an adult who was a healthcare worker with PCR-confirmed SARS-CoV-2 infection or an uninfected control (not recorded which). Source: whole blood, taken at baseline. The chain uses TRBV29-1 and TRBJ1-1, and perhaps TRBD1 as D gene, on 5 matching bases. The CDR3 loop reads CSARAGTTEAFF. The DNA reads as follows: TGCAGCGCCCGGGCAGGGACCACTGAAGCTTTCTTT.